This T cell receptor (beta chain) was observed in a study of T cells in women clearing cervical HPV infection (dated by TCRdb to 2016 to 2019). Regarding the study in general: The cases were around 23 women with histologically confirmed HPV16-related CIN3 or worse, and 2 of those women had invasive cancers. The controls were 25 women whose single incident HPV16 infection cleared within 12 months with no development of precancer or cancer. Blood from cases was collected at the visit at which the lesion was first identified, whereas blood from controls was collected once infection was no longer detected. Among cases, blood sampling came a median of approximately 150 days after lesion detection, with an interquartile range of about 80 to 230 days. Since only a few of the women had HLA typing available, the possibility that HLA type was acting as a confounder could not be ruled out. An exploratory proof-of-principle case-control study, nested within the Guanacaste HPV Natural History Study in Costa Rica, was conducted to compare TCR repertoires across cervical HPV16 outcomes. Cases were matched to controls by age within five years and by the year the sample was collected. A median age of approximately 30 years was observed in cases versus 38 in controls, and no significant differences in baseline characteristics were found. The parent cohort enrolled 10,000 or so women aged 18 or older in Guanacaste, Costa Rica, during about 1992 to 1994 and followed them for six to eight years. Five blinded duplicates per group were added as quality controls, so that about 60 samples were obtained: 50 or so participants and some 10 replicates. Findings and caveats that apply to the study as a whole: Random forest classifiers combining richness and V gene abundances distinguished cases from controls with an estimated AUC of roughly 0.81. The cross-sectional design could not show whether the associations came before the infection or were a result of it, and neither effector/memory subsets nor HPV-specific T cells were isolated. Significantly higher TCR repertoire richness was observed in CIN3+ cases than in controls across sequencing depths, whereas no difference in evenness was found. Because the number of T cells in each sample was unknown, differences in richness could reflect differing T-cell content rather than repertoire biology.

Every participant had a single incident cervical HPV16 infection, and women with prevalent HPV16 infections were excluded. Cervical HPV DNA was detected by MY09/MY11 PCR, and genotyping was performed by dot-blot hybridization. Around 15 mL of heparinized blood was centrifuged, after which the buffy coat was aliquoted, frozen at -30 degrees C, and then stored at -80 degrees C. Genomic DNA was extracted from buffy coat specimens using QIAGEN kits. Details on this clone: What this receptor recognizes is not known.

TCR beta CDR3 regions were amplified by multiplex PCR from an average of about 1,100 ng genomic DNA per sample using the immunoSEQ assay. Primer bias was corrected in the assay by using a complete synthetic TCR repertoire to establish an amplification baseline. The amplicons were sequenced using the Illumina platform. From the authors' description of their analysis: Error correction of the sequences involved clustering with frequency ratios plus a modified nearest-neighbor algorithm, after which the sequences were analyzed in the immunoSEQ Analyzer using IMGT gene definitions. TCR richness and evenness were averaged over 20 rarefaction repeats at each rarefaction depth, excluding samples with fewer sequences than the depth. Wilcoxon rank sum tests with FDR correction were used to compare relative abundances of V, D and J genes between the groups. For the blinded duplicates, the intraclass correlation was over 95% for TCR richness and averaged about 77% across 66 gene segments. TCRdb holds this immuneACCESS table with in-frame rearrangements only. Some clones are missing; in checked studies, unresolved V genes explain under half, and the rest has no known cause. The V and J calls and clone size were taken over from that table, and D and trimming were inferred from the DNA. The table for this sample shows roughly 12,000 clones. Around 21% of the sample goes to the ten largest clones.

Sequenced material: blood buffy coat. This sequence was found in a woman between 18 and 70 years old with a cervical HPV16 infection that either progressed to CIN3+ or cleared (not recorded which).

Incomplete CDR3 DNA: TGTGCCAGCAGTGAATACAGGAACTCCTACGAG. This translates into CASSEYRNSYE. The entire CDR3 sequence reads CASSEYRNSYEQYF. The chain couples TRBV6-1 to TRBJ2-7, and perhaps TRBD1 as D gene, on 5 matching bases. Sequencing ends 3 residues short of the CDR3 end; the germline J gene provides the rest. For CDR1 and CDR2, the germline V gene lists MNHNS and SASEGT. The CDR3 holds 14 amino acids from the cysteine to the phenylalanine. The 33 bases shown cover part of the CDR3, and their frame starts at base 1. The germline ends are 8 bases apart after V is trimmed by 2 bases and J by 0 bases.